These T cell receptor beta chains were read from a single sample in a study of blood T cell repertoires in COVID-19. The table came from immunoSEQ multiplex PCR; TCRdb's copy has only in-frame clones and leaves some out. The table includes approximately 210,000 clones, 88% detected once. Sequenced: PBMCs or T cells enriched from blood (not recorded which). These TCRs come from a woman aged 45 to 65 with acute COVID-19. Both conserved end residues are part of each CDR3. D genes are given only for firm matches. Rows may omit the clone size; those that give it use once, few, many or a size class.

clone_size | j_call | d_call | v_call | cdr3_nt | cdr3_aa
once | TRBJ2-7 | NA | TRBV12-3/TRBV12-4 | TGTGCCAGCACTCGGGGAACCTACGAGCAGTACTTC | CASTRGTYEQYF
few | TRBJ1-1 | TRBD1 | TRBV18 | TGTGCCAGCTCAGGACAGGTGAACACTGAAGCTTTCTTT | CASSGQVNTEAFF
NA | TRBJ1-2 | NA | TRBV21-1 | TGTGCCAGCAGCAAACGTCAGGGATCCATCGGCTACACCTTC | CASSKRQGSIGYTF
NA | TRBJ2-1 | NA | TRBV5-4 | TGTGCCAGCAGCTTGGCGGCGGACTCCTACAATGAGCAGTTCTTC | CASSLAADSYNEQFF
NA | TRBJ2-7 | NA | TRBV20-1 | TGCAGTACACAGGACAGCTACGAGCAGTACTTC | CSTQDSYEQYF
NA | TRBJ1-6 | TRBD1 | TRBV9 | TGTGCCAGCAGCGCCCGACAGGGTTGGGATTCACCCCTCCACTTT | CASSARQGWDSPLHF
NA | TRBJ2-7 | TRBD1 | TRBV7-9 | TGTGCCAGCAGCTCCGACAGGGGCGCCAACTACGAGCAGTACTTC | CASSSDRGANYEQYF
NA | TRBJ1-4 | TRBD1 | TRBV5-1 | TGCGCCAGCAGCTACCCGGACAGGGCGCAACTATACAACTGGCCAGGGGGAGAAGAAAAACTGTTTTTT | CASSYPDRAQLYNWPGGEEKLFF
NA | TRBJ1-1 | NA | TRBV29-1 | TGCAGCGTTGAAACGGTACAGTTCACTGAAGCTTTCTTT | CSVETVQFTEAFF
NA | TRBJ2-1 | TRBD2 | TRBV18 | TGTGCCAGCTCACCCCCGCGGCTAGCGGGAGGGAATGAGCAGTTCTTC | CASSPPRLAGGNEQFF
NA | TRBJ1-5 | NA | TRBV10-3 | TGTGCCATCAGTGAGTCGGCGGCAGGGAGCAATCAGCCCCAGCATTTT | CAISESAAGSNQPQHF
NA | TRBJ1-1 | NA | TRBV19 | TGTGCCAGTAGTAACCCCGCCAGATCACAGGAGGCTTTCTTT | CASSNPARSQEAFF
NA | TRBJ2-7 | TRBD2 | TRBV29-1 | TGCAGCGTTCTGGGGGGGAGGTCCTCCTACGAGCAGTACTTC | CSVLGGRSSYEQYF
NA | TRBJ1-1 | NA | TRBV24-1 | TGTGCCACCAGTGACCCTCAGGGCGAAGCTTTCTTT | CATSDPQGEAFF
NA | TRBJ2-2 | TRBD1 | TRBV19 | TGTGCCAGTAGTAAATGGACAGGGGCGAACACCGGGGAGCTGTTTTTT | CASSKWTGANTGELFF
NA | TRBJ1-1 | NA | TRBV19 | TGTGCCAGTCACACCGGGACCGGGACAGAAGCTTTCTTT | CASHTGTGTEAFF
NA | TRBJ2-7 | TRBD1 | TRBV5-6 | TGTGCCAGCAGCTTGGAAGGGACAGGGTCCTACGAGCAGTACTTC | CASSLEGTGSYEQYF
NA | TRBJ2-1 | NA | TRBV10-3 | TGTGCCATCAGTGGGGGGCCGGGACCACCCACTGGGGATGAGCAGTTCTTC | CAISGGPGPPTGDEQFF
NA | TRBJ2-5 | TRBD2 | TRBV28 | TGTGCCAGCAGTTATGGACTAGCTCTAAGGACCCAGTACTTC | CASSYGLALRTQYF
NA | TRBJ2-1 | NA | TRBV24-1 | TGTGCCACCAGTGACCCAGCGGGCCACAGCTCCTACAATGAGCAGTTCTTC | CATSDPAGHSSYNEQFF
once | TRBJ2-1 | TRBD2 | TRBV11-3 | TGTGCCAGCAGCTTAGGACCGCTGGGGGGGAACAATGAGCAGTTCTTC | CASSLGPLGGNNEQFF
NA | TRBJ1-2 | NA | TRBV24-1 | TGTGCCACCAGTGATACGGACACCAAGGAAGAAATCTATGGCTACACCTTC | CATSDTDTKEEIYGYTF
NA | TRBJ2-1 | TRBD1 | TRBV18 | TGTGCCAGCTCACCCACGGTAGGGACAGGGTGGAATGAGCAGTTCTTC | CASSPTVGTGWNEQFF
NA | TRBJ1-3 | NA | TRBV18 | TGTGCCAGCTCACCGCGCGAACAGCATACTGGAAACACCATATATTTT | CASSPREQHTGNTIYF
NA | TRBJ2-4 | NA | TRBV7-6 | TGTGCCAGCAGCTTAGGTCCAAGGGGGTTAGACATTCAGTACTTC | CASSLGPRGLDIQYF
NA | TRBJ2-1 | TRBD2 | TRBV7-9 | TGTGCCAGCAGCGTAATAGCGGGAGGGCCCTACAATGAGCAGTTCTTC | CASSVIAGGPYNEQFF
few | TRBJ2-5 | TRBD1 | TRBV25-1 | TGTGCCAGCAGTCGAGGACAGGGGATATCAGAGACCCAGTACTTC | CASSRGQGISETQYF
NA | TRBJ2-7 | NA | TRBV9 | TGTGCCAGCACGGCGGGGCTAGATAGGTACGAGCAGTACTTC | CASTAGLDRYEQYF
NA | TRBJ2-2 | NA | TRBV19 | TGTGCCAGCCAAGCCAGGGATGGCACCGGGGAGCTGTTTTTT | CASQARDGTGELFF
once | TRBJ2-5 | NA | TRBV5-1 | TGCGCCAGCAGCTCCGGACAGAGGGAGACCCAGTACTTC | CASSSGQRETQYF
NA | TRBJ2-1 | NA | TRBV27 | TGTGCCAGCAGTTTCGGGGGATTCTCCTACAATGAGCAGTTCTTC | CASSFGGFSYNEQFF
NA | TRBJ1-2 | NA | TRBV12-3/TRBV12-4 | TGTGCCAGCAGTCCCCGAGGCGGACAGGGCTACACCTTC | CASSPRGGQGYTF
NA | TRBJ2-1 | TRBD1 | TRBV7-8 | TGTGCCAGCAGCGAGGACAGGGGATACAACAATGAGCAGTTCTTC | CASSEDRGYNNEQFF
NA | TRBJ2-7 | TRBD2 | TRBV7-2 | TGTGCCAGCAGCACACGGGGCGGGGGGCCCCACGAGCAGTACTTC | CASSTRGGGPHEQYF
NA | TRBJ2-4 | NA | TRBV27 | TGTGCCAGCAGTTTAATGAGTTCGGGGGCCAAAAACATTCAGTACTTC | CASSLMSSGAKNIQYF
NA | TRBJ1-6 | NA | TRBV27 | TGTGCCAGCAGTTTATCCCAGGGTAATTCACCCCTCCACTTT | CASSLSQGNSPLHF
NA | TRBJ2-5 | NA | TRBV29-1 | TGCAGCGTTGAAGATCTTCGGCAGGGGTGGGTATCGTCGACCCAGTACTTC | CSVEDLRQGWVSSTQYF
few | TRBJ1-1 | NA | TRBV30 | TGTGCCTGGGGTTCTACGGGTGGCACTGAAGCTTTCTTT | CAWGSTGGTEAFF
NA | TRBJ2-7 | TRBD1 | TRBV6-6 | TGTGCCAGCACGCGACAGGGGGCGGGCGAGCAGTACTTC | CASTRQGAGEQYF
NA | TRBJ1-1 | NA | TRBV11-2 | TGTGCCAGCAGCTTTACAGGCGCTGAAGCTTTCTTT | CASSFTGAEAFF
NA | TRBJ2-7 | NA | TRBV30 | TGTGCCTGGAGTGTAGGTCATCTGCTTCGTCGGGGGCAGGGGGCCTACGAGCAGTACTTC | CAWSVGHLLRRGQGAYEQYF
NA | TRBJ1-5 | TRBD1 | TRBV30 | TGTGCCTGGAGGCCACCGGGACAGGGTCACTTGGGCAATCAGCCCCAGCATTTT | CAWRPPGQGHLGNQPQHF
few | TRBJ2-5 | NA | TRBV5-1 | TGCGCCAGCAGCTTGGGGCACAGGTTGGAGACCCAGTACTTC | CASSLGHRLETQYF
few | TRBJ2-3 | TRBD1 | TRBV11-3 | TGTGCCAGCAGTACCGGGACAGAGATTTCGGGAGATACGCAGTATTTT | CASSTGTEISGDTQYF
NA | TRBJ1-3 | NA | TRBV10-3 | TGTGCCATCAGCCGCTCTGGAAACACCATATATTTT | CAISRSGNTIYF
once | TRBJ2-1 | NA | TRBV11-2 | TGTGCCAGCAGCTTAGTCAGTGGGAGGTGGGCCAATGAGCAGTTCTTC | CASSLVSGRWANEQFF
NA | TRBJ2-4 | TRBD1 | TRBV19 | TGTGCCAGTATGGGACAGGGGTTGAGAAACATTCAGTACTTC | CASMGQGLRNIQYF
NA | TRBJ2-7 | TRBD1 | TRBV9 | TGTGCCAGCAGCCGGGGACAGGGAGCCGGTAAGCGGTCCTACGAGCAGTACTTC | CASSRGQGAGKRSYEQYF
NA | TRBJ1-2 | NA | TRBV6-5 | TGTGCCAGCAGACAGGATGGCTATGGCTACACCTTC | CASRQDGYGYTF
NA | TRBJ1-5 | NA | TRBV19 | TGTGCCAGTACTGACAGTCTCAATCAGCCCCAGCATTTT | CASTDSLNQPQHF
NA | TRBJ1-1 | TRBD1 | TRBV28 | TGTGCCACCCGACAGGGGGAGGATGCTTTCTTT | CATRQGEDAFF
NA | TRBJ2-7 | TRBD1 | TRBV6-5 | TGTGCCAGCAGTTACCTCGGGACAGGGATCAACGAGCAGTACTTC | CASSYLGTGINEQYF
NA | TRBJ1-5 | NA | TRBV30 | TGTGCCTGGAGTGATACCGGGATTTATCAGCCCCAGCATTTT | CAWSDTGIYQPQHF